A single T cell receptor (beta chain) is shown here with its context. This entry comes from a study of blood T cell repertoires in COVID-19. The data were produced by immunoSEQ multiplex PCR, yet TCRdb's version contains in-frame clones alone and is incomplete. The sample lists under 80,000 clones; roughly 92% were seen once. CDR1 and CDR2 from the germline V gene are SNHLY and FYNNEI. The germline V and J ends were trimmed by 7 bases and 2 bases, with 16 bases remaining between them. CDR3 length: 15 amino acids. The specimen was peripheral blood. The source of this sequence is a human donor in a cohort sampled during active COVID-19. V and J are TRBV2 and TRBJ2-3; maybe TRBD2 (5 bases). CDR3 in DNA: TGTGCCAGCACTAGGGAGACCCTAAACACAGATACGCAGTATTTT. This translates into CASTRETLNTDTQYF. The complete variable domain, with remaining parts taken from reference TRBV2 and TRBJ2-3, reads EPEVTQTPSHQVTQMGQEVILRCVPISNHLYFYWYRQILGQKVEFLVSFYNNEISEKSEIFDDQFSVERPDGSNFTLKIRSTKLEDSAMYFCASTRETLNTDTQYFGPGTRLTVL.